These T cell receptor beta chains were read from a single sample in a study of shared clonotypes between healthy human individuals. Profiled with immunoSEQ multiplex PCR; TCRdb holds only in-frame clones, not every one. The sample contains 2,500,000 or so clones, over 85% of which appear only once. Sequenced input: naive CD4+ T cells sorted from blood. The origin of the receptors is a man between 18 and 29 years old in good health. CDR3s include the opening cysteine and the closing phenylalanine or tryptophan. D genes are given only for firm matches. Clone size appears in some rows only: once, few, many, or a class for an expanded clone.

V gene,D gene,CDR3 length,clone size,J gene,CDR3 protein,CDR3 DNA
TRBV18,NA,14,few,TRBJ1-1,CASSSQGVGTEAFF,TGTGCCAGCTCATCACAGGGAGTCGGGACTGAAGCTTTCTTT
TRBV5-6,NA,13,NA,TRBJ2-7,CASSPLSSYEQYF,TGTGCCAGCAGCCCCTTGAGCTCCTACGAGCAGTACTTC
TRBV5-4,NA,14,NA,TRBJ2-1,CASSLDGTPNEQFF,TGTGCCAGCAGCTTGGATGGGACTCCCAATGAGCAGTTCTTC
TRBV5-4,TRBD2,15,once,TRBJ2-7,CASSFSGGGAYEQYF,TGTGCCAGCAGCTTCTCTGGCGGGGGGGCCTACGAGCAGTACTTC
TRBV6-6,NA,15,NA,TRBJ2-7,CASSYSSGTSYEQYF,TGTGCCAGCAGTTACAGTAGCGGAACTTCCTACGAGCAGTACTTC
TRBV9,TRBD2,15,few,TRBJ2-3,CASSTWTSVTDTQYF,TGTGCCAGCAGCACCTGGACTAGCGTCACAGATACGCAGTATTTT
TRBV4-3,TRBD2,17,NA,TRBJ2-3,CASSQDRTSGSTDTQYF,TGCGCCAGCAGCCAAGATCGGACTAGCGGGAGCACAGATACGCAGTATTTT
TRBV28,NA,15,NA,TRBJ1-5,CATNPAGLSNQPQHF,TGTGCCACAAACCCGGCGGGGTTAAGCAATCAGCCCCAGCATTTT
TRBV7-9,NA,14,NA,TRBJ2-7,CASSLEAQIYEQYF,TGTGCCAGCAGCTTAGAGGCACAAATATACGAGCAGTACTTC
TRBV28,NA,14,NA,TRBJ2-1,CASSPGGSYNEQFF,TGTGCCAGCAGTCCTGGGGGGTCCTACAATGAGCAGTTCTTC
TRBV7-9,NA,14,NA,TRBJ2-1,CASTSGVSYNEQFF,TGTGCCAGCACCTCCGGGGTTTCCTACAATGAGCAGTTCTTC
TRBV30,TRBD1,15,once,TRBJ1-2,CAWRQTGSTNYGYTF,TGTGCCTGGAGGCAGACAGGGAGCACTAACTATGGCTACACCTTC
TRBV30,NA,15,NA,TRBJ1-6,CAWSVRVSYNSPLHF,TGTGCCTGGAGTGTGCGGGTCTCCTATAATTCACCCCTCCACTTT
TRBV5-6,TRBD1,16,NA,TRBJ1-2,CASSRGSGQGVRGYTF,TGTGCCAGCAGCCGAGGGTCTGGACAGGGGGTGCGAGGCTACACCTTC
TRBV6-5,NA,11,NA,TRBJ1-3,CASSQGNTIYF,TGTGCCAGCAGTCAGGGAAACACCATATATTTT
TRBV11-2,TRBD2,14,NA,TRBJ2-2,CASSPTGGPGELFF,TGTGCCAGCAGCCCAACGGGGGGACCCGGGGAGCTGTTTTTT
TRBV25-1,TRBD2,14,NA,TRBJ2-1,CASSVASGYNEQFF,TGTGCCAGCAGTGTGGCTAGCGGATACAATGAGCAGTTCTTC
TRBV15,NA,18,NA,TRBJ2-2,CATSRVLDVRANTGELFF,TGTGCCACCAGCAGAGTCCTAGACGTCAGAGCGAACACCGGGGAGCTGTTTTTT
TRBV27,NA,15,NA,TRBJ2-7,CASSRPGGPSYEQYF,TGTGCCAGCTCCCGTCCGGGGGGCCCCTCCTACGAGCAGTACTTC
TRBV11-2,NA,18,once,TRBJ2-3,CASSLVGTGTFSTDTQYF,TGTGCCAGCAGCTTAGTTGGAACCGGGACTTTTAGCACAGATACGCAGTATTTT
TRBV6-5,TRBD2,15,NA,TRBJ2-7,CASSRWTSGGREQYF,TGTGCCAGCAGCCGGTGGACTAGCGGGGGGCGAGAGCAGTACTTC
TRBV19,NA,14,NA,TRBJ1-3,CASSIHLQRNTIYF,TGTGCCAGTAGTATTCACCTACAGCGAAACACCATATATTTT
TRBV19,TRBD2,18,NA,TRBJ2-3,CASSRNSGRFFGTDTQYF,TGTGCCAGTAGTCGAAATAGCGGGAGGTTCTTCGGCACAGATACGCAGTATTTT
TRBV10-3,NA,14,NA,TRBJ2-1,CAISGGLLAGAQFF,TGTGCCATCAGTGGTGGGCTTCTGGCGGGGGCTCAGTTCTTC
TRBV27,TRBD1,14,NA,TRBJ2-1,CASSRGQGSFEQFF,TGTGCCAGCAGCCGTGGACAGGGGTCCTTCGAACAGTTCTTC
TRBV7-2,NA,14,NA,TRBJ2-5,CASSSLGFQETQYF,TGTGCCAGCAGCTCCCTAGGGTTCCAAGAGACCCAGTACTTC
TRBV11-1,TRBD1,13,NA,TRBJ2-5,CASSSDREETQYF,TGTGCCAGCAGCTCGGACAGGGAAGAGACCCAGTACTTC
TRBV29-1,TRBD1,12,NA,TRBJ2-3,CSGRGSTDTQYF,TGCAGCGGCAGGGGGAGCACAGATACGCAGTATTTT
TRBV28,NA,13,NA,TRBJ1-1,CASTSPRGTEAFF,TGTGCCAGCACCAGCCCCAGGGGTACTGAAGCTTTCTTT
TRBV28,NA,17,NA,TRBJ1-3,CASSLLAGGSSGNTIYF,TGTGCCAGCAGTTTATTAGCCGGAGGGTCTTCTGGAAACACCATATATTTT
TRBV10-2,NA,13,NA,TRBJ2-5,CASSELGAETQYF,TGCGCCAGCAGTGAGTTGGGGGCGGAGACCCAGTACTTC
TRBV30,TRBD1,16,few,TRBJ1-1,CAWTPGQVLSVTEAFF,TGTGCCTGGACACCCGGACAGGTCCTCTCGGTCACTGAAGCTTTCTTT
TRBV15,NA,16,NA,TRBJ2-7,CATSRDHGGDSYEQYF,TGTGCCACCAGCAGAGACCACGGGGGGGACAGCTACGAGCAGTACTTC
TRBV5-5,NA,16,NA,TRBJ1-6,CASSLGTDRANSPLHF,TGTGCCAGCAGCTTAGGGACTGACCGAGCCAATTCACCCCTCCACTTT
TRBV25-1,NA,17,NA,TRBJ2-2,CASSERGGGMGAGELFF,TGTGCCAGCAGTGAACGAGGGGGCGGGATGGGCGCCGGGGAGCTGTTTTTT
TRBV25-1,NA,14,NA,TRBJ1-2,CASSGQGNLGGYTF,TGTGCCAGCAGTGGGCAGGGGAACCTCGGTGGCTACACCTTC
TRBV5-1,TRBD2,15,NA,TRBJ2-7,CASSSSGGVSYEQYF,TGCGCCAGCAGCTCTAGCGGGGGGGTCTCCTACGAGCAGTACTTC
TRBV7-6,NA,15,NA,TRBJ2-5,CASSLVVTGQETQYF,TGTGCCAGCAGCTTAGTAGTGACAGGCCAAGAGACCCAGTACTTC
TRBV5-1,TRBD1,15,NA,TRBJ2-2,CASSGGQTNTGELFF,TGCGCCAGCAGCGGGGGACAGACGAACACCGGGGAGCTGTTTTTT
TRBV5-4,TRBD2,14,NA,TRBJ2-7,CASSLAGGFDEQYF,TGTGCCAGCAGCTTAGCGGGAGGGTTTGACGAGCAGTACTTC
TRBV6-1,TRBD1,15,once,TRBJ2-2,CASRRDRANTGELFF,TGTGCCAGCAGGAGGGACAGGGCGAACACCGGGGAGCTGTTTTTT
TRBV5-1,TRBD1,17,NA,TRBJ1-4,CASSSGTGEMGNEKLFF,TGCGCCAGCAGCTCCGGGACAGGGGAAATGGGTAATGAAAAACTGTTTTTT